This T cell receptor (beta chain) was recorded in a study of regulatory T cells in long-lasting Graves disease. Arm-PCR with iRepertoire HTBI primers amplified the CDR3 regions for these TCR beta libraries. MiXCR, applied by TCRdb to the multiplex PCR reads, yields one record per CDR3 protein. The sample includes nearly 350,000 distinct CDR3 sequences, around a fifth of them seen just once. Germline CDR1 is MNHEY and CDR2 is SMNVEV (reference sequence). V was clipped by 5 bases and J by 7 bases, with 15 bases between them. The CDR3 loop spans 14 amino acids. Time point: persistent/refractory GD, antithyroid drugs over 5 years with positive TRAb. PBMC-extracted RNA yielded the TCR library.

The chain has TRBV27 and TRBJ1-5; possible D gene TRBD1, 5 bases. The sample consisted of peripheral blood mononuclear cells (PBMCs), taken when the disease was refractory, from a patient treated with antithyroid drugs. The TCR was taken from a female donor with Graves disease. This CDR3 reads CASSPSVGGQPQHF. The CDR3 DNA reads TGTGCCAGCAGTCCCTCGGTGGGGGGGCAGCCCCAGCATTTT.